This record concerns one T cell receptor beta chain sequence. Its antigen is still unknown. Germline V gives CDR1 SEHNR, CDR2 FQNEAQ (reference sequence). V dropped 4 bases and J dropped 0; count of bases not matched to a gene: 6. This CDR3 region has 16 residues. PCR primers comprised 60 Vbeta and 13 Jbeta primers. Data came from immunoSEQ multiplex PCR; TCRdb stores just in-frame clones and leaves some out. This sample yields 150,000 to 250,000 clones, of which roughly 85% are seen a single time; roughly 4.5% belongs to the top ten. The data were taken from a study of cytomegalovirus exposure and HLA in healthy donors. On the study more broadly: As an earlier analysis found, around 190 million T cells yielded about 100 million unique TCR beta sequences.

Study results and limitations: A few V segments could not be told apart, such as TRBV6-2 and TRBV6-3, and were left out. Data from an earlier analysis indicated that most TCR beta V segments were productive either about 87% or about 30% of the time. The later analysis indicated that the majority of CMV-associated TCR beta chains appeared HLA-restricted.

Sequencing input: PBMCs. The receptor was isolated from a woman in her 30s in good health and CMV-seropositive. This chain uses TRBV7-9 with TRBJ2-7; 10 bases map to TRBD2. CDR3 in DNA: TGTGCCAGCAGCTCTCAGCGGGAGGGGTACTCCTACGAGCAGTACTTC. Its translation: CASSSQREGYSYEQYF.